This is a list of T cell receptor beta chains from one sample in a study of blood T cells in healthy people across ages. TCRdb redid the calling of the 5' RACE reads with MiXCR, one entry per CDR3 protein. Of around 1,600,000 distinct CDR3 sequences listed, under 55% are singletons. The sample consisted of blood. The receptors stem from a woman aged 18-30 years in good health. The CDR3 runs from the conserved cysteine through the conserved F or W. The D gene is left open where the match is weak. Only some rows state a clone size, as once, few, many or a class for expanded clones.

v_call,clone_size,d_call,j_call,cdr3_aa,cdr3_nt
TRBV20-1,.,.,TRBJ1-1,CSARSGRVEAFF,TGCAGTGCTAGATCGGGCAGGGTTGAAGCTTTCTTT
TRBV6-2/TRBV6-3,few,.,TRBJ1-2,CASSSPRTNYGYTF,TGTGCCAGCAGTTCCCCCCGGACAAATTATGGCTACACCTTC
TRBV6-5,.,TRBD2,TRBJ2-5,CASGRETRETQYF,TGTGCCAGCGGGAGGGAGACACGAGAGACCCAGTACTTC
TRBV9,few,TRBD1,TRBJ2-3,CASSHEGQGTDTQYF,TGTGCCAGCAGCCACGAAGGACAGGGAACAGATACGCAGTATTTT
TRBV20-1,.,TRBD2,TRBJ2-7,CSAKQPGLATYEQYF,TGCAGTGCTAAACAACCGGGACTAGCGACCTACGAGCAGTACTTC
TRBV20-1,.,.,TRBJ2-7,CSAREGSGSRYEQYF,TGCAGTGCTAGAGAGGGGTCGGGCAGCCGATACGAGCAGTACTTC
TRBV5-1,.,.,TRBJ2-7,CASSLDRESYEQYF,TGCGCCAGCAGCTTGGACAGGGAGTCCTACGAGCAGTACTTC
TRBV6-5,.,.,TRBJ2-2,CASNRNTGELFF,TGTGCCAGCAACAGAAACACCGGGGAGCTGTTTTTT
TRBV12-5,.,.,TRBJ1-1,CASGRSGGTEAFF,TGTGCTAGTGGTCGATCCGGGGGGACTGAAGCTTTCTTT
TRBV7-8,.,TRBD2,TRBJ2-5,CASSLTLAGLGEQYF,TGCGCCAGCAGCTTAACACTAGCGGGCCTCGGGGAGCAGTACTTC
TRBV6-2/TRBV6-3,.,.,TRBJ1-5,CASSYSFPAGASNQPQHF,TGTGCCAGCAGTTACTCGTTTCCCGCAGGGGCGAGCAATCAGCCCCAGCATTTT
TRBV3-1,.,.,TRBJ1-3,CASSKGARGIGNTIYF,TGTGCCAGCAGCAAAGGGGCCAGGGGTATTGGAAACACCATATATTTT
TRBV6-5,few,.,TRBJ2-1,CASHDSLRYNEQFF,TGTGCCAGCCATGACTCTCTCCGCTACAATGAGCAGTTCTTC
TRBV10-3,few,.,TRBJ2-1,CAISDVGSYNEQFF,TGTGCCATCAGTGACGTCGGGAGCTACAATGAGCAGTTCTTC
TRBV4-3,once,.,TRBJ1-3,CASSQDPRATTGAPGNTVYF,TGCGCCAGCAGCCAAGATCCGAGGGCCACGACCGGAGCCCCTGGAAACACCGTATATTTT
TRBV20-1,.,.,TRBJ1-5,CSARDRTGPRAQHF,TGCAGTGCTAGAGATCGAACAGGACCCAGAGCCCAGCATTTT
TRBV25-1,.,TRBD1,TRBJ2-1,CASSAYRGRNEQFF,TGTGCCAGCAGTGCCTACAGGGGGCGAAATGAGCAGTTCTTC
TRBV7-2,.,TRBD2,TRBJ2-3,CASSLALMGVSGIDTQYF,TGTGCCAGCAGCTTAGCTCTAATGGGAGTTAGCGGGATAGATACGCAGTATTTT
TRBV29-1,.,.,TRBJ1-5,CSVAKDGQPQHF,TGCAGCGTTGCAAAAGATGGTCAGCCCCAGCATTTT
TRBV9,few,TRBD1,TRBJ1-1,CASSGSTGSNTEAFF,TGTGCCAGCAGCGGATCGACAGGGTCGAACACTGAAGCTTTCTTT
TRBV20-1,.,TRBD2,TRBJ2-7,CSTSSGGRTRYEQYF,TGCAGTACTAGTAGTGGCGGGAGAACCCGCTACGAGCAGTACTTC
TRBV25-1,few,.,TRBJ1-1,CASSENTGTAFF,TGTGCCAGCAGTGAAAACACAGGGACAGCTTTCTTT
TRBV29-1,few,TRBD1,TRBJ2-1,CSVDREGTTEQFF,TGCAGCGTGGACAGGGAAGGAACAACTGAGCAGTTCTTC
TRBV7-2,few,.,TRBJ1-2,CASSLGNPIDNYGYTF,TGTGCCAGCAGCTTAGGGAACCCGATAGATAACTATGGCTACACCTTC
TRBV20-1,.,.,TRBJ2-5,CSALRGQETQYF,TGCAGTGCTCTCCGGGGACAAGAGACCCAGTACTTC
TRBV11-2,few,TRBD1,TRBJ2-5,CASTIGDRLQETQYF,TGTGCCAGCACCATAGGGGACAGATTACAAGAGACCCAGTACTTC
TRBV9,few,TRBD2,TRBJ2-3,CASRAGTSGFTDTQYF,TGTGCCAGCAGGGCCGGGACTAGCGGTTTCACAGATACGCAGTATTTT
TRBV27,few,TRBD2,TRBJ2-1,CASSMTPSGSYEQFF,TGTGCCAGCAGTATGACTCCTAGCGGGAGCTATGAGCAGTTCTTC
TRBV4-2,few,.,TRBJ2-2,CASSQEFGTGELFF,TGTGCCAGCAGCCAAGAGTTCGGCACCGGGGAGCTGTTTTTT
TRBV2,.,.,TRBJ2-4,CASSERGRAEEQYF,TGTGCCAGCAGTGAGAGGGGGAGAGCGGAGGAGCAGTACTTC
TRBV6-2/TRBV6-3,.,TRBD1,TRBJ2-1,CAGRDRVNEQFF,TGTGCCGGCAGAGACAGGGTAAATGAGCAGTTCTTC
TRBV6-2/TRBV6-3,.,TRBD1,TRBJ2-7,CASRRLGQGAYEQYF,TGTGCCAGCAGAAGACTAGGACAGGGGGCTTACGAGCAGTACTTC
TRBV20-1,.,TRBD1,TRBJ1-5,CSASTRTGWDNQPQHF,TGCAGTGCTAGCACAAGGACAGGGTGGGACAATCAGCCCCAGCATTTT
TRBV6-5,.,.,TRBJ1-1,CAGSYSRQMNTEAFF,TGTGCCGGCAGTTACTCGCGACAGATGAACACTGAAGCTTTCTTT
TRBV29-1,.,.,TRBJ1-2,CSVGELGDYGYTF,TGCAGCGTTGGAGAGTTAGGAGACTATGGCTACACCTTC
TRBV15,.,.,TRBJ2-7,CATTKGRERGEQYF,TGTGCCACCACAAAGGGCAGGGAACGGGGCGAGCAGTACTTC
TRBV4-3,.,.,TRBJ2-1,CASSQDMGQGGNEQFF,TGCGCCAGCAGCCAAGATATGGGGCAAGGGGGGAATGAGCAGTTCTTC
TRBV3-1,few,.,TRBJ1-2,CASSQDPNYGYTF,TGTGCCAGCAGCCAGGACCCTAACTATGGCTACACCTTC
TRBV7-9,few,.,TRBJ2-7,CASSLNVLEQYF,TGTGCCAGCAGCTTAAATGTGTTGGAGCAGTACTTC
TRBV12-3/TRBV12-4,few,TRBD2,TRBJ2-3,CASRPGLAGLMTDTQYF,TGTGCCAGCAGACCGGGACTAGCGGGCCTGATGACAGATACGCAGTATTTT
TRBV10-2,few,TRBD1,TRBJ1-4,CASSESTGAINEKLFF,TGCGCCAGCAGTGAGTCAACAGGGGCCATTAATGAAAAACTGTTTTTT
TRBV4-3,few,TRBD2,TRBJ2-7,CASSQQLAGGSYEQYF,TGCGCCAGCAGCCAACAACTAGCGGGGGGCTCCTACGAGCAGTACTTC
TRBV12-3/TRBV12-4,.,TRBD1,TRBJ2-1,CASSSLGTGISYNEQFF,TGTGCCAGCAGTTCTTTAGGGACAGGGATCTCCTACAATGAGCAGTTCTTC
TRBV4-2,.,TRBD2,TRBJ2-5,CASSQGLAVETQYF,TGTGCCAGCAGCCAGGGACTAGCGGTAGAGACCCAGTACTTC
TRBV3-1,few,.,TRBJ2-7,CASSQRGSDEQYF,TGTGCCAGCAGCCAAAGGGGGTCCGACGAGCAGTACTTC
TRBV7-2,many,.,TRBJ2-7,CASTPKSGGNYEQYF,TGTGCCAGCACTCCCAAGTCCGGAGGGAACTACGAGCAGTACTTC
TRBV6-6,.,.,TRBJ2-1,CASRPRRGGDNEQFF,TGTGCCAGCAGGCCCAGAAGGGGCGGCGACAATGAGCAGTTCTTC
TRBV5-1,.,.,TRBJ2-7,CASSSETTYEQYF,TGCGCCAGCAGCTCGGAGACTACATACGAGCAGTACTTC
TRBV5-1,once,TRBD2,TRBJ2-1,CASSLGSSGRPYEQFF,TGCGCCAGCAGCTTGGGGTCTAGCGGGAGGCCCTATGAGCAGTTCTTC
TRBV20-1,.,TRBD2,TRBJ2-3,CSAPLAGVTDTQYF,TGCAGTGCTCCACTAGCGGGGGTCACAGATACGCAGTATTTT
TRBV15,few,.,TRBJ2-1,CATSKKQFGEQFF,TGTGCCACCAGCAAAAAACAGTTCGGCGAGCAGTTCTTC
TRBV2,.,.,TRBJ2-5,CASRPTVETQYF,TGTGCCAGCAGGCCCACAGTGGAGACCCAGTACTTC
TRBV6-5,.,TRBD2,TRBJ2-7,CASSTGLAKRYEQYF,TGTGCCAGCAGCACGGGACTAGCAAAACGCTACGAGCAGTACTTC
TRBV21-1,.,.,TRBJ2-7,CASSNRASSDEQYF,TGTGCCAGCAGCAACCGGGCATCGTCTGACGAGCAGTACTTC
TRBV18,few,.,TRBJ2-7,CASSPNAGVINEQYF,TGTGCCAGCTCACCAAATGCAGGGGTTATAAACGAGCAGTACTTC